Listed here is a single T cell receptor (beta chain). Its specificity is not known. Once RNA had been extracted, it was reverse transcribed into cDNA to act as the sequencing template. The method was immunoSEQ multiplex PCR; TCRdb's version includes in-frame clones alone and lacks a portion of them. The repertoire holds approximately 100,000 clones, with 85% to 90% as singletons. The data are from a study of CD8+ T cells in alopecia areata. General observations from the study: Scalp clonality and expanded CD8+ clones among the top 100 fell significantly with tofacitinib.

Stated treatment: oral pan-JAK inhibitor, 5-10 mg twice daily. Peripheral blood, together with lesional scalp punch biopsies, was collected from alopecia areata patients. PBMCs, the starting material, were the source of sorted CD4+ and CD8+ T cells. Germline-derived CDR1 and CDR2 are MNHNY and SVGAGI (reference sequence). This CDR3 spans 13 amino acids. V was pared by 11 bases and J by 2 bases, with 8 bases of the junction left unmatched. The sequence derives from a human donor with alopecia areata. The sample here was CD8+ T cells sorted from blood, taken around week 30, from a patient treated with tofacitinib. The chain combines TRBV6-6 with TRBJ2-7; 8 positions match TRBD1. CDR3 nucleotide sequence: TGTGCCGTCACAGGGGGGACCCCCTACGAGCAGTACTTC. This sequence encodes CAVTGGTPYEQYF.